This TCR beta chain was identified in a study of early T cells in non-severe SARS-CoV-2 infection. Study-wide context: Sequencing targeted bulk RNA from unsorted whole blood, leaving chains unpaired.

Via MiXCR, TCRdb re-called the 5' RACE reads, giving one row per CDR3 protein. The repertoire holds about 89,000 distinct CDR3 sequences, 14% to 15% seen once, with approximately 0.62% in the top ten. Trimming cost V 1 base and J 2 bases, with 12 bases left between them. The CDR3 totals 15 residues. Germline V gives CDR1 SGHKS, CDR2 YYEKEE (reference sequence). The receptor comes from an adult who was a healthcare worker with PCR-confirmed SARS-CoV-2 infection or an uninfected control (not recorded which). The sample comprised whole blood. The chain carries TRBV5-5 and TRBJ2-5; D gene uncertain. The DNA of the CDR3 is TGTGCCAGCAGCTTGTCACCGGGCCATCAAGAGACCCAGTACTTC. This gives the protein CASSLSPGHQETQYF.